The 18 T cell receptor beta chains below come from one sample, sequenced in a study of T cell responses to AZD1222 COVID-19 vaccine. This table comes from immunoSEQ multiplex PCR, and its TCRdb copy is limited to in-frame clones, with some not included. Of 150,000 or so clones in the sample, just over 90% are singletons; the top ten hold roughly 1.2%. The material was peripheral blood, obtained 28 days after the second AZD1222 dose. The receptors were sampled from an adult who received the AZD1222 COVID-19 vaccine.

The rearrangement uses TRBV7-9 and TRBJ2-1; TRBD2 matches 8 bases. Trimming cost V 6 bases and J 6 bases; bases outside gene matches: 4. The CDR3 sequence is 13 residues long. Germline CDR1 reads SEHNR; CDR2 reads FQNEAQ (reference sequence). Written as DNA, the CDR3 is TGTGCCAGCAGTTTTAGCGGGACCAATGAGCAGTTCTTC. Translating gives CASSFSGTNEQFF.

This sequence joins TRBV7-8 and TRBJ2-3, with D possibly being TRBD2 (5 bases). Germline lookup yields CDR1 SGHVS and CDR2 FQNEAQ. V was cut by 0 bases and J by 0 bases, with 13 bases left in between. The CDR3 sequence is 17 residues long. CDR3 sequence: CASSLALLARSTDTQYF. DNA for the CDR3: TGTGCCAGCAGCTTAGCGCTTCTAGCCCGTAGCACAGATACGCAGTATTTT.

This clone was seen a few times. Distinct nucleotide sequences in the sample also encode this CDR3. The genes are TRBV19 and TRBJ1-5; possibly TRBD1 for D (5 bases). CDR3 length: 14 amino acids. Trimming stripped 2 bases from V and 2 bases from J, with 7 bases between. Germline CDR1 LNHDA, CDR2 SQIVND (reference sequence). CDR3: CASSIRDGNQPQHF. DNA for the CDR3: TGTGCCAGTAGTATACGGGACGGCAATCAGCCCCAGCATTTT. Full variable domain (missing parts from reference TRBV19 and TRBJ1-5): DGGITQSPKYLFRKEGQNVTLSCEQNLNHDAMYWYRQDPGQGLRLIYYSQIVNDFQKGDIAEGYSVSREKKESFPLTVTSAQKNPTAFYLCASSIRDGNQPQHFGDGTRLSIL.

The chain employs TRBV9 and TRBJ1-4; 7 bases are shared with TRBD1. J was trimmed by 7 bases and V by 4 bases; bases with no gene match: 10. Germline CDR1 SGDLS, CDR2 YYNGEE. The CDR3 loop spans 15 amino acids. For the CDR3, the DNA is TGTGCCAGCAGCACCAGACAGGGATCTACTGAAAAACTGTTTTTT. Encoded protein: CASSTRQGSTEKLFF.

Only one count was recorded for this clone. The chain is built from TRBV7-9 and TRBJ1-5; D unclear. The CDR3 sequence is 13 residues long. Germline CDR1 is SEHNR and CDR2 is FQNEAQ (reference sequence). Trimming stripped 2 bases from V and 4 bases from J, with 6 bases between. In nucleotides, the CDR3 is TGTGCCAGCAGCTTAAGCGCGAATCAGCCCCAGCATTTT. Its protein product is CASSLSANQPQHF. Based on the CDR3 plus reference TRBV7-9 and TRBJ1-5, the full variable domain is DTGVSQNPRHKITKRGQNVTFRCDPISEHNRLYWYRQTLGQGPEFLTYFQNEAQLEKSRLLSDRFSAERPKGSFSTLEIQRTEQGDSAMYLCASSLSANQPQHFGDGTRLSIL.

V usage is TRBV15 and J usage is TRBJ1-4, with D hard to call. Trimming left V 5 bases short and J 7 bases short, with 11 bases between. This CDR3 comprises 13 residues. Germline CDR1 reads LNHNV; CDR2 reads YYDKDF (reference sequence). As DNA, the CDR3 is TGTGCCACCAGCCATCGGTCTTCTGAAAAACTGTTTTTT. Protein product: CATSHRSSEKLFF.

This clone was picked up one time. The CDR3 DNA follows: TGTGCCAGCAGCTTGGCCCTAGCGGGGGATAATCGGGCGGATACGCAGTATTTT. It translates to CASSLALAGDNRADTQYF. This chain links TRBV5-6 with TRBJ2-3; 10 nucleotides align to TRBD2. Per germline, CDR1 SGHDT and CDR2 YYEEEE. Losses at the gene ends were 0 bases for V and 6 bases for J; bases not matched to a gene: 13. The length of the CDR3 is 18 residues.

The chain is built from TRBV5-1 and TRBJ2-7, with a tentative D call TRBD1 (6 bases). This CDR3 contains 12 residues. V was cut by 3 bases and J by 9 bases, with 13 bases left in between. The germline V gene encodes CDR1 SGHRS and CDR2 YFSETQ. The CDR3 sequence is CASSYDRTAQYF. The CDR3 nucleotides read TGCGCCAGCAGCTATGACAGGACGGCGCAGTACTTC.

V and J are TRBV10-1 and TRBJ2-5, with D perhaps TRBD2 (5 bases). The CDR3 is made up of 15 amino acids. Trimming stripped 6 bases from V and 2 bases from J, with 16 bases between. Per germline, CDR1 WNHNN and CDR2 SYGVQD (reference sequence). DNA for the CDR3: TGCGCCAGCAGGGACCCCGGGAAAGGGCAAGAGACCCAGTACTTC. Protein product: CASRDPGKGQETQYF.

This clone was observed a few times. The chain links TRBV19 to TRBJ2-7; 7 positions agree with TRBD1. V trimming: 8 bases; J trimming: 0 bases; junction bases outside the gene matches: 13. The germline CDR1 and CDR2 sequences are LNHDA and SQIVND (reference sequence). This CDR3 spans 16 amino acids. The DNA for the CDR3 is TGTGCCAGTGGCTCTCGGACAGGCCGGACCTCCTACGAGCAGTACTTC. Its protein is CASGSRTGRTSYEQYF.

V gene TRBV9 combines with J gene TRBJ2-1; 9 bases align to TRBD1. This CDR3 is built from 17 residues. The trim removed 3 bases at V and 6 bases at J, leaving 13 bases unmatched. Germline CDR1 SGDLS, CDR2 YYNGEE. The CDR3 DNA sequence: TGTGCCAGCAGCGCAACTATAAGGGGGACAGGGAGCAATGAGCAGTTCTTC. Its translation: CASSATIRGTGSNEQFF.

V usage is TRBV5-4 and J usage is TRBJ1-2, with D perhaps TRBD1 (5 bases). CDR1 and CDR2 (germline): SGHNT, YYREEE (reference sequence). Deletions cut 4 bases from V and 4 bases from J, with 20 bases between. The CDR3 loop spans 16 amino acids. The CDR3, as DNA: TGTGCCAGCAGCGACCGCCGGGGGGGTACTGGCTATGGCTACACCTTC. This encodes CASSDRRGGTGYGYTF.

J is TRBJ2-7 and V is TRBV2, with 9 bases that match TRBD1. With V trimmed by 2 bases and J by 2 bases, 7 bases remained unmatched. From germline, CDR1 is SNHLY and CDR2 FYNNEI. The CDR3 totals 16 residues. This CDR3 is CASSEPDRGGTYEQYF. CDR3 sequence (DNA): TGTGCCAGCAGTGAACCCGACAGGGGGGGAACCTACGAGCAGTACTTC.

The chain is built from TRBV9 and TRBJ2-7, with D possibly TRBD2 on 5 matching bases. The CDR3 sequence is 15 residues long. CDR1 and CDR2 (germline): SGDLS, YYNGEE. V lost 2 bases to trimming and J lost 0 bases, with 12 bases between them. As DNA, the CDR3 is TGTGCCAGCAGCGTGGCAGTGGGGAGCTCCTACGAGCAGTACTTC. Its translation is CASSVAVGSSYEQYF.

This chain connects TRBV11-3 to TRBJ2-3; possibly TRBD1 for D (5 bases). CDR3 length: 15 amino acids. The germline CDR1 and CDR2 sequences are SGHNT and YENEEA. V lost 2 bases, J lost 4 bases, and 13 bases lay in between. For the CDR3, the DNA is TGTGCCAGCAGCTTAAGTCCAGGGTGGGCAGATACGCAGTATTTT. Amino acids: CASSLSPGWADTQYF.

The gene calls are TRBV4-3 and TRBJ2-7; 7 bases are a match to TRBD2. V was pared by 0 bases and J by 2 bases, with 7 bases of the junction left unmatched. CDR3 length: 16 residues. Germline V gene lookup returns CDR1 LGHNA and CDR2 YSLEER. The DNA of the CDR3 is TGCGCCAGCAGCCAAGATTCCGGGGGGACTCCCTACGAGCAGTACTTC. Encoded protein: CASSQDSGGTPYEQYF.

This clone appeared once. The CDR3 DNA is TGTGCCAGCAGTCAACTCGGAGTGACAAACTCTGGAAACACCATATATTTT. As protein: CASSQLGVTNSGNTIYF. The chain couples TRBV6-6 to TRBJ1-3, with unresolved D. V was shortened by 5 bases and J by 0 bases, with 17 bases between the two germline ends. Germline CDR1 is MNHNY and CDR2 is SVGAGI (reference sequence). This CDR3 spans 17 amino acids.

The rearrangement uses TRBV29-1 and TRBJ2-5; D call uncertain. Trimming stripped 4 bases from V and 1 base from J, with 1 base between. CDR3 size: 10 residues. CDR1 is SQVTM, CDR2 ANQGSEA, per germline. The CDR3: CSVAQETQYF. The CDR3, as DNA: TGCAGCGTTGCCCAAGAGACCCAGTACTTC.